This T cell receptor (beta chain) was found in a study of blood T cell repertoires in COVID-19. Study in general: T cells, B-cell-depleted T cells, or PBMCs provided the cDNA or gDNA that served as material.

V was shortened by 2 bases and J by 2 bases, with 24 bases between the two germline ends. Germline CDR1 and CDR2: LGHNA and YSLEER. This CDR3 has 19 amino acids. Participants' own reports of clinical history determined their cohort assignment. Here immunoSEQ multiplex PCR was the method, and the copy in TCRdb shows in-frame clones only, minus some. The repertoire holds 220,000 or so clones, with 85% to 90% as singletons. Sequenced: PBMCs or T cells enriched from blood (not recorded which). The receptor comes from a man aged 25-45 years who had been exposed to COVID-19. V is TRBV4-3 and J is TRBJ2-5, with D possibly matching TRBD2 (6 bases). The CDR3, as DNA: TGCGCCAGCAGCCAACCCGCGGACTACCCGAAAACCCCTCAAGAGACCCAGTACTTC. As protein: CASSQPADYPKTPQETQYF.